Included here is one T cell receptor (beta chain) sequence, with context. The sample is drawn from a study of shared clonotypes between healthy human individuals. In the study overall: Three plates each covered CD4 naive and memory; CD8 naive two, CD8 memory one.

Only in-frame clones appear in the TCRdb table, and some are missing; sequencing was by immunoSEQ multiplex PCR. The data hold 1,500,000 or so clones, with about 98.5% observed a single time. V was cut by 5 bases and J by 2 bases, with 13 bases left in between. The V gene's germline CDR1 is SGHTA and CDR2 FQGTGA. The CDR3 runs to 15 residues. The rearrangement uses TRBV7-3 and TRBJ2-1; a weak D match, TRBD2 (6 bases). The sequenced material came from naive CD4+ T cells sorted from blood. Subset meaning: CD45RA+ positively selected. The receptor comes from a man aged 25 to 45 in good health. The CDR3 DNA follows: TGTGCCAGCAGCCCGATAGCGGATCCCTACAATGAGCAGTTCTTC. Translated, it gives CASSPIADPYNEQFF. Variable domain in full (rest from reference TRBV7-3 and TRBJ2-1): GAGVSQTPSNKVTEKGKYVELRCDPISGHTALYWYRQSLGQGPEFLIYFQGTGAADDSGLPNDRFFAVRPEGSVSTLKIQRTERGDSAVYLCASSPIADPYNEQFFGPGTRLTVL.